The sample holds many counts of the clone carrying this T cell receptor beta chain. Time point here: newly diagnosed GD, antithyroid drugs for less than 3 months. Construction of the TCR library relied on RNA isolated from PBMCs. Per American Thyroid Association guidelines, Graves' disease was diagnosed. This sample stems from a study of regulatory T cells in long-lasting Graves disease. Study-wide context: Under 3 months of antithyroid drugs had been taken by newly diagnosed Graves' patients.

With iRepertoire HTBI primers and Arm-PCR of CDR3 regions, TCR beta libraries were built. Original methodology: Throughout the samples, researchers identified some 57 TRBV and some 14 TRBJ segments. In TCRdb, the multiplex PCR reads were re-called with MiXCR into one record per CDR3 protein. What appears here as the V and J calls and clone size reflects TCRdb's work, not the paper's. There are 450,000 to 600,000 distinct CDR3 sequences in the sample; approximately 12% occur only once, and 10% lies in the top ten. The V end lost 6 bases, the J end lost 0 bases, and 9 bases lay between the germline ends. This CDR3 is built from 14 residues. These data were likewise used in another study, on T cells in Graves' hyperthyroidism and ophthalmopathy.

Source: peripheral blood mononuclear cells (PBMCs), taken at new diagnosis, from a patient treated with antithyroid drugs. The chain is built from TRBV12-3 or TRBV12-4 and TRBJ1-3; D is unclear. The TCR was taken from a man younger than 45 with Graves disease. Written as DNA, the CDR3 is TGTGCCAGCAGCAGAGGAATCTCTGGAAACACCATATATTTT. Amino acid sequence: CASSRGISGNTIYF.